Given below is one T cell receptor (beta chain) in context. Its antigen is as yet unknown. Reverse transcription used about 0.45 to 1 ug RNA and random hexamers. Amplification of TCR beta CDR3 by immunoSEQ multiplex PCR spanned 54 Vbeta and 13 Jbeta. MiXCR, run by TCRdb on the immunoSEQ multiplex PCR reads, gives a single entry per CDR3 protein. Of roughly 180,000 distinct CDR3 sequences in the sample, 90% to 95% are singletons; the top ten hold around 0.15%. This sample is drawn from a study of CD8 T cells in Susac syndrome. Whole-study results and caveats: As the study acknowledged, the number of individuals who were part of its TCR sequencing and HLA analysis was relatively small.

The germline gives CDR1 LGHNA, CDR2 YSLEER. This CDR3 spans 14 amino acids. V lost 3 bases to trimming and J lost 4 bases; unmatched junction nucleotides: 5. The authors sequenced TCR beta from blood CD8+ and CD4+ T cells. Sample: CD4+ T cells from PBMCs. The genes are TRBV4-3 and TRBJ1-2, with 7 positions matching TRBD1. This clonotype originated in a human donor in good health. The CDR3 is CASSHKTGSYGYTF. The CDR3 nucleotides are TGCGCCAGCAGCCATAAGACAGGGAGCTATGGCTACACCTTC.